Listed below are T cell receptor beta chains from one sample, sequenced in a study of T cell responses to AZD1222 COVID-19 vaccine. Produced via immunoSEQ multiplex PCR; TCRdb's table is partial and in-frame only. The sample has about 46,000 clones, roughly 90% seen once. The starting material was peripheral blood, obtained 28 days after the second AZD1222 dose. These TCRs come from an adult who received the AZD1222 COVID-19 vaccine. Each CDR3 is given with its conserved first and last residue. D genes are given only for firm matches. Rows give clone size only sometimes, using once, few, many, or a class for an expanded clone.

abundance | j_gene | d_gene | v_gene | CDR3nt | CDR3aa
. | TRBJ2-1 | TRBD2 | TRBV9 | TGTGCCAGCAGCGTAGAGGGACTAGCGGGAAATGAGCAGTTCTTC | CASSVEGLAGNEQFF
. | TRBJ1-3 | . | TRBV5-6 | TGTGCCAGCAGCCCCGGATACACTTACTCTGGAAACACCATATATTTT | CASSPGYTYSGNTIYF
. | TRBJ2-2 | TRBD1 | TRBV3-1/TRBV3-2 | TGTGCCAGCAGCAAAGGGCCCGGACAGGTGACCGGGGAGCTGTTTTTT | CASSKGPGQVTGELFF
. | TRBJ2-5 | TRBD2 | TRBV5-1 | TGCGCCAGCAGTGCTGGTAGCGGGAGTAAAGAGACCCAGTACTTC | CASSAGSGSKETQYF
. | TRBJ2-7 | TRBD1 | TRBV6-5 | TGTGCCAGCAGTTACGACAGGGAATCCCACGAGCAGTACTTC | CASSYDRESHEQYF
. | TRBJ1-2 | . | TRBV11-2 | TGTGCCAGCAGGGATTACAGGATGCAGTCCTATGGCTACACCTTC | CASRDYRMQSYGYTF
. | TRBJ2-7 | TRBD1 | TRBV6-6 | TGTGCCAGCAGACGCCCGGGACAGGGGATCGAGCAGTACTTC | CASRRPGQGIEQYF
once | TRBJ1-4 | . | TRBV5-1 | TGCGCCAGCAGCGCACAAACAGGACGATCTAATGAAAAACTGTTTTTT | CASSAQTGRSNEKLFF
. | TRBJ1-1 | . | TRBV12-3/TRBV12-4 | TGTGCCACCGGGGCCAGCACTGAAGCTTTCTTT | CATGASTEAFF
. | TRBJ1-1 | . | TRBV5-5 | TGTGCCAGCAGTTCGCCAAGGGCGAACACTGAAGCTTTCTTT | CASSSPRANTEAFF
. | TRBJ2-7 | TRBD2 | TRBV11-2 | TGTGCCAGCAGCTCCCCCCTAGCGGGAAGATACGAGCAGTACTTC | CASSSPLAGRYEQYF
. | TRBJ2-5 | . | TRBV7-2 | TGTGCCAGCAGCTCGGCAATGATCCAAGAGACCCAGTACTTC | CASSSAMIQETQYF
. | TRBJ1-4 | . | TRBV7-9 | TGTGCCAGCAGCTTAGGTCCAAAGGTGTTTTTT | CASSLGPKVFF
. | TRBJ2-5 | . | TRBV29-1 | TGCAGCGTAAAACAGGGGAGGGAGACCCAGTACTTC | CSVKQGRETQYF
. | TRBJ2-7 | . | TRBV23-1 | TGCGCCAGCAGCCCCGGACGGTACGAGCAGTACTTC | CASSPGRYEQYF
. | TRBJ1-1 | . | TRBV7-9 | TGTGCCAGCAGCTTATTGGGGAACACTGAAGCTTTCTTT | CASSLLGNTEAFF
. | TRBJ2-1 | . | TRBV6-2/TRBV6-3 | TGTGCCAGCAGTCCCCGATTACAATACAATGAGCAGTTCTTC | CASSPRLQYNEQFF
. | TRBJ2-4 | . | TRBV30 | TGTGCCTGGAAGGAACGGGACAAAAACATTCAGTACTTC | CAWKERDKNIQYF
. | TRBJ2-7 | . | TRBV5-6 | TGTGCCAGCAGCTTTGGACGGGGCTACGAGCAGTACTTC | CASSFGRGYEQYF
. | TRBJ1-2 | . | TRBV10-3 | TGTGCCATCAGTGTATTTGGGGAAGGCTACACCTTC | CAISVFGEGYTF
few | TRBJ2-7 | TRBD2 | TRBV2 | TGTGCCAGCAGTGAATGGCCTAGCGGAAACTACGAGCAGTACTTC | CASSEWPSGNYEQYF
once | TRBJ1-2 | . | TRBV4-1 | TGCGCCAGCAGCCAAGGACGCCTCTATGGCTACACCTTC | CASSQGRLYGYTF
. | TRBJ2-2 | . | TRBV5-5 | . | CASSFGPGTGELFF
. | TRBJ1-6 | . | TRBV6-6 | TGTGCCAGCAGTTACTCGTTCGGTGCCCCCCTCCACTTT | CASSYSFGAPLHF
. | TRBJ2-3 | . | TRBV14 | TGTGCCAGCAGCCAAGATAGGCGCACAGATACGCAGTATTTT | CASSQDRRTDTQYF
. | TRBJ1-1 | . | TRBV19 | TGTGCCAGTAGTATACGGGCGAACACTGAAGCTTTCTTT | CASSIRANTEAFF
. | TRBJ1-2 | . | TRBV6-1 | TGTGCCAGCAGTGAAGCGAGATACTCTGGCTACACCTTC | CASSEARYSGYTF
. | TRBJ2-3 | TRBD2 | TRBV5-1 | TGCGCCAGCAGCAGCGGGACTAGCGTAGTAGATACGCAGTATTTT | CASSSGTSVVDTQYF
once | TRBJ2-7 | TRBD2 | TRBV18 | TGTGCCAGCTCACCCGGATCCGCGGGGCGGGGGAGCTCCTACGAGCAGTACTTC | CASSPGSAGRGSSYEQYF
. | TRBJ1-4 | . | TRBV4-1 | TGCGCCAGCAGCCATATAAACTTTGGGGTTTCGGCTAATGAAAAACTGTTTTTT | CASSHINFGVSANEKLFF
. | TRBJ1-1 | . | TRBV5-5 | TGTGCCAGCAGCTTGGTCCGGAACACTGAAGCTTTCTTT | CASSLVRNTEAFF
. | TRBJ2-1 | . | TRBV28 | TGTGCCAGCAGGGGCGGCGCCTACAATGAGCAGTTCTTC | CASRGGAYNEQFF
. | TRBJ2-5 | TRBD2 | TRBV5-8 | TGTGCCAGCAGCCTCTACGTAGCGGGAGTAGGAGAGACCCAGTACTTC | CASSLYVAGVGETQYF
. | TRBJ1-1 | . | TRBV7-2 | TGTGCCAGCAGCTACTTTATTCTGGTCGGCACTGAAGCTTTCTTT | CASSYFILVGTEAFF
. | TRBJ2-7 | TRBD2 | TRBV10-3 | TGTGCCATCAAGGCAGCGGGAGGGCCCAACGAGCAGTACTTC | CAIKAAGGPNEQYF
. | TRBJ2-7 | . | TRBV5-5 | TGTGCCAGCAGTTCCCACAGGGGAGGCTACGAGCAGTACTTC | CASSSHRGGYEQYF
. | TRBJ1-5 | . | TRBV7-8 | TGTGCCAGCAGCTTAGGAACGGGTTTTGGCAATCAGCCCCAGCATTTT | CASSLGTGFGNQPQHF
. | TRBJ1-2 | TRBD1 | TRBV6-5 | TGTGCCAGCAGACAGGACAGGGGAAACTATGGCTACACCTTC | CASRQDRGNYGYTF
once | TRBJ2-2 | . | TRBV4-1 | TGCGCCAGCAGCCAACTGTTGGCCTCGTTCCTCACCGGGGAGCTGTTTTTT | CASSQLLASFLTGELFF
few | TRBJ1-1 | . | TRBV7-2 | TGTGCCAGCAGCCCCCATCCTATGAACACTGAAGCTTTCTTT | CASSPHPMNTEAFF
once | TRBJ2-7 | TRBD2 | TRBV28 | TGTGCCAGCAGTCCCCCAGCGGGGGGACCCTACGAGCAGTACTTC | CASSPPAGGPYEQYF
. | TRBJ2-7 | . | TRBV28 | TGTGCCAGCAGTTCCCACTCAATGAGGGGGGATTCCTACGAGCAGTACTTC | CASSSHSMRGDSYEQYF
. | TRBJ2-1 | . | TRBV20-1 | TGCAGTGCTAGTGGGAGATTATCCTACAATGAGCAGTTCTTC | CSASGRLSYNEQFF
. | TRBJ2-3 | . | TRBV29-1 | TGCAGCGTTGACGCAGGGGGCACAGATACGCAGTATTTT | CSVDAGGTDTQYF
. | TRBJ1-2 | TRBD1 | TRBV6-5 | TGTGCCAGCAGTACGGACAGGGCTAACTATGGCTACACCTTC | CASSTDRANYGYTF
. | TRBJ2-1 | . | TRBV7-9 | TGTGCCAGCAGCGCCCGACTAGGCGGGGTCAATGAGCAGTTCTTC | CASSARLGGVNEQFF